One TCR beta chain is described in this entry. Its antigen is still unknown. The sample is drawn from a study of beta chain features in type 1 diabetes. General observations from the study: Among all four CD4+ subsets, Type 1 diabetes patients had TCRB CDR3s that were moderately but significantly shorter. These data did not resolve whether HLA type affects TCRB rearrangement. The naive, central memory and Treg TCRB repertoires looked more alike in patients than they did in healthy donors. Overrepresentation of cells with high TCR expression could result from cDNA sequencing.

The CDR3 length is 12 residues. Germline-derived CDR1 and CDR2 are SQVTM and ANQGSEA. V was shortened by 2 bases and J by 3 bases, with 5 bases between the two germline ends. cDNA synthesis used the whole RNA isolate, giving expressed TCRB sequences. Sequencing used immunoSEQ multiplex PCR; TCRdb keeps in-frame clones, though not all of them. The sample has 150,000 to 200,000 clones, approximately 9% seen once. The TCR comes from a woman in her late teens or twenties with type 1 diabetes. Sequenced input: central memory CD4+ T cells from blood. This chain links TRBV29-1 with TRBJ2-4; D remains unclear. For the CDR3, the DNA is TGCAGCGTTGAAACCAGCAAAAACATTCAGTACTTC. This encodes CSVETSKNIQYF.